This T cell receptor (beta chain) was sequenced for a study of radiotherapy plus CTLA-4 blockade in lung cancer. Study information: Patients showed objective responses in 15% to 20% of cases, and disease control was achieved by under 35%.

A word on this clone: Its antigen is unidentified.

Here immunoSEQ multiplex PCR was the method, and the copy in TCRdb shows in-frame clones only, minus some. The table records approximately 52,000 clones, approximately 80% of them present only once. This CDR3 is built from 15 residues. Germline V gives CDR1 GTSNPN, CDR2 SVGIG (reference sequence). Between the trimmed V and J ends, which lost 3 bases and 9 bases, there was a span of 18 bases. Findings and limits, study-wide: In blood, after radiotherapy plus ipilimumab, tumor-derived TCR clones expanded.

The chain carries TRBV30 and TRBJ1-6, with a tentative D call TRBD1 (5 bases). This receptor was identified in a human donor with non-small cell lung cancer whose response to radiotherapy plus ipilimumab could not be evaluated. The specimen was peripheral blood, collected from a patient treated with radiotherapy plus ipilimumab. This CDR3 reads CAWSGRDRVASPLHF. DNA for the CDR3: TGTGCCTGGAGCGGGAGGGACCGAGTGGCTTCACCCCTCCACTTT.